The 25 T cell receptor beta chains presented below share a single source sample, sequenced in a study of blood T cells in healthy people across ages. Through a sample-barcoded 5' primer and a J-beta primer mix, a second PCR was run for roughly 7 to 12 cycles. Using its own MiXCR run on the 5' RACE reads, TCRdb lists one record per CDR3 protein. The repertoire holds 750,000 to 950,000 distinct CDR3 sequences, with about 55% as singletons. The sequencing input was blood. Source of these receptors: an elderly man in good health.

The V and J genes are TRBV29-1 and TRBJ2-5; TRBD2 agrees at 7 bases. The CDR3 runs 15 residues. The J segment lost 11 bases and the V segment lost 0 bases, leaving 15 bases of the junction unmatched. Germline V gene sequence: CDR1 SQVTM, CDR2 ANQGSEA. The CDR3 nucleotides read TGCAGCGTTGAAGATTTCGGCGGGAGTCAATACGGGCAGTACTTC. Translation gives CSVEDFGGSQYGQYF.

This rearrangement joins TRBV4-1 to TRBJ1-2; unclear D gene. V shed 0 bases and J shed 4 bases, with 9 bases lying between them. CDR3 size: 14 residues. CDR1 is MGHRA, CDR2 YSYEKL, per germline. CDR3 protein: CASSQERDFYGYTF. The CDR3 DNA follows: TGCGCCAGCAGCCAAGAAAGGGATTTCTATGGCTACACCTTC.

The chain employs TRBV20-1 and TRBJ1-1; 7 bases line up with TRBD1. The CDR3 has 16 amino acids. Trimming took 6 bases from V and 5 from J; bases not matched to a gene: 18. CDR1 is DFQATT, CDR2 SNEGSKA, per germline (reference sequence). CDR3 in amino acids: CSASKAGTAFETEAFF. The CDR3 bases are TGCAGTGCGTCCAAGGCCGGGACAGCATTTGAGACTGAAGCTTTCTTT.

The chain uses TRBV28 and TRBJ2-1; 9 nucleotides align to TRBD2. From germline, CDR1 is MDHEN and CDR2 SYDVKM. V shed 2 bases and J 8 bases; nucleotides not matched to a gene: 13. This CDR3 has 17 amino acids. The CDR3 nucleotides read TGTGCCAGCAGTTTAGTCCTAGCGGGAACGGCCTTTGATGAGCAGTTCTTC. Its translation is CASSLVLAGTAFDEQFF.

The chain is built from TRBV15 and TRBJ2-1, with D uncertain. The DNA end lines up better with TRBJ2-7; the J call may be wrong. Germline-derived CDR1 and CDR2 are LNHNV and YYDKDF (reference sequence). The CDR3 contains 14 residues. The CDR3 DNA sequence: TGTGCCACCAGCAGAGTTACACCTTACAATGAGCAGTACTTC. Protein sequence: CATSRVTPYNEQYF.

The chain is built from TRBV6-5 and TRBJ2-4; TRBD2 might be the D (6 bases). Germline V gene sequence: CDR1 MNHEY, CDR2 SVGAGI. V dropped 0 bases and J dropped 0 bases, with 12 bases sitting between them. This CDR3 has 17 amino acids. This chain's CDR3 is CASSYSGRPSAKNIQYF. The CDR3 bases are TGTGCCAGCAGTTACTCGGGGAGGCCTTCAGCCAAAAACATTCAGTACTTC.

The chain couples TRBV20-1 to TRBJ1-1; D gene ambiguous. CDR1 DFQATT and CDR2 SNEGSKA come from the germline V gene (reference sequence). The CDR3 spans 16 residues. Trimming pared 0 bases from V and 4 bases from J, leaving 18 bases between. The DNA of the CDR3 is TGCAGTGCTAGAGATGGTGGGCGGGTTTTAGGCACTGAAGCTTTCTTT. It yields the protein CSARDGGRVLGTEAFF.

This chain links TRBV27 with TRBJ2-1; TRBD2 matches 8 bases. The CDR3 consists of 15 residues. CDR1 is MNHEY, CDR2 SMNVEV, per germline (reference sequence). The V segment lost 6 bases and the J segment 7 bases; nucleotides outside the gene matches: 11. The CDR3 spells CASSPLAVRGNEQFF. The CDR3 DNA reads as TGTGCCAGCAGCCCACTAGCGGTGCGAGGAAATGAGCAGTTCTTC.

A word on this clonotype: One end of the junction fails to match germline, which may point to a read error. This chain uses TRBV3-1 with TRBJ2-1; 7 nucleotides match TRBD2. Germline lookup yields CDR1 LGHDT and CDR2 YNNKEL (reference sequence). CDR3 length: 15 amino acids. The CDR3 DNA reads TGTGCCGGCAGCCAAGACGGGGGGTTCTACAATGAGCAGTTCTTC. This codes for CAGSQDGGFYNEQFF.

The gene calls are TRBV7-2 and TRBJ2-3, with 11 bases that match TRBD1. The CDR3 has 16 amino acids. The trim removed 5 bases at V and 2 bases at J, leaving 6 bases unmatched. Looked up from germline, CDR1 is SGHTA and CDR2 is FQGNSA. CDR3 DNA sequence: TGTGCCAGCAGCATCCTTGGACAGGGGGCCACAGATACGCAGTATTTT. It codes for CASSILGQGATDTQYF.

A word on this clonotype: A read error may explain this, as a much larger clone is one base away. The chain employs TRBV20-1 and TRBJ2-5; the match to TRBD1 covers 7 bases. The end of the DNA aligns better with TRBJ2-1, so the J call may be wrong. The CDR3 spans 12 residues. Germline loops: CDR1 DFQATT, CDR2 SNEGSKA (reference sequence). This CDR3 is CSFTGDQETQFF. In nucleotides, the CDR3 is TGCAGTTTTACAGGGGACCAAGAGACCCAGTTCTTC.

This clonotype was observed a handful of times. This rearrangement joins TRBV20-1 to TRBJ2-3; 7 bases fit TRBD1. The CDR3 extends over 12 amino acids. Looked up from germline, CDR1 is DFQATT and CDR2 is SNEGSKA (reference sequence). After removal of 3 bases from V and 14 bases from J, the junction contained 11 bases not matched to a gene. The CDR3 sequence is CSARTGNRYAYF. CDR3 in DNA: TGCAGTGCTAGGACAGGGAACAGATACGCGTATTTT.

This clonotype turned up a few times. The chain is built from TRBV28 and TRBJ1-2, with D unclear. Trimming removed 8 bases from V and 7 bases from J, with 11 bases in between. The CDR3 loop spans 11 amino acids. CDR1 MDHEN and CDR2 SYDVKM come from the germline V gene. The CDR3 DNA is TGTGCCAGCGTCTCGGGGTTTGGCTACACCTTC. This codes for CASVSGFGYTF.

V is TRBV5-6 and J is TRBJ2-7, with 9 bases that match TRBD2. V shed 5 bases, J shed 3 bases, and the junction held 6 bases outside the gene matches. CDR3 size: 14 residues. CDR1 and CDR2 from the germline V gene are SGHDT and YYEEEE. The DNA for the CDR3 is TGTGCCAGCAGGACTCTAGCGGGACTCTACGAGCAGTACTTC. This translates into CASRTLAGLYEQYF.

The J gene is TRBJ2-3, the V gene TRBV10-3; D is unclear. V lost 7 bases and J 2 bases, leaving 10 bases between the germline ends. CDR1 is ENHRY, CDR2 SYGVKD, per germline. The CDR3 runs to 13 residues. The CDR3 DNA sequence: TGTGCCATCACGACTGCCCCCACAGATACGCAGTATTTT. Translating gives CAITTAPTDTQYF.

The gene calls are TRBV6-1 and TRBJ2-1; 7 bases are a match to TRBD2. The end of the DNA is better explained by TRBJ2-7, so the J call may be wrong. The V gene's germline CDR1 is MNHNS and CDR2 SASEGT. The CDR3 covers 12 residues. CDR3 amino acids: CASSGTRVEQYF. The CDR3 region has the DNA TGTGCCAGCAGTGGGACTAGGGTTGAGCAGTACTTC.

This chain uses TRBV5-1 with TRBJ2-7; 8 nucleotides agree with TRBD2. The end of the DNA aligns better with TRBJ2-5, so the J call may be wrong. The CDR3 has 16 residues. Germline loops: CDR1 SGHRS, CDR2 YFSETQ. The CDR3 loop is CASSQPTSGTPKTQYF. The CDR3 DNA follows: TGCGCCAGCAGCCAACCTACTAGCGGTACCCCTAAGACCCAGTACTTC.

This CDR3 is CASSLSAGGPAPGPDTQYF. CDR3 nucleotide sequence: TGTGCCAGCAGCTTGTCAGCGGGAGGGCCCGCCCCCGGCCCAGATACGCAGTATTTT. The J gene is TRBJ2-3, the V gene TRBV5-6; TRBD2 matches 10 bases. This CDR3 spans 19 amino acids. Germline CDR1 and CDR2: SGHDT and YYEEEE. The trim removed 1 base at V and 4 bases at J, leaving 15 bases unmatched.

This clonotype occurred a few times. The genes are TRBV24-1 and TRBJ2-1; TRBD2 matches at 16 bases. CDR3 length: 20 residues. Unmatched junction bases numbered 10, after V lost 5 bases and J lost 1 base. CDR1 is KGHDR, CDR2 SFDVKD, per germline. The DNA of the CDR3 is TGTGCCACCAGTGCCGGGACTAGCGGGAGGGCCATGGTGTCCTACAATGAGCAGTTCTTC. Translating gives CATSAGTSGRAMVSYNEQFF.

V gene TRBV6-2 or TRBV6-3 combines with J gene TRBJ2-2, with 11 bases aligning to TRBD1. This CDR3 has 17 amino acids. The germline gives CDR1 MNHEY, CDR2 SVGEGT. With 6 bases clipped from V and 5 bases from J, the junction kept 11 bases outside the gene matches. CDR3 nucleotides: TGTGCCAGCAGCATTCCCCGGACAGGGGGCATGACCGGGGAGCTGTTTTTT. This translates into CASSIPRTGGMTGELFF.

V gene TRBV28 combines with J gene TRBJ2-7, with 7 bases aligning to TRBD1. The CDR3 covers 15 residues. After removal of 3 bases from V and 3 bases from J, the junction contained 8 bases not matched to a gene. Germline values: CDR1 MDHEN, CDR2 SYDVKM. CDR3 DNA sequence: TGTGCCAGCAGTTTCCCGACAGGGCGTCGCTACGAGCAGTACTTC. Translation gives CASSFPTGRRYEQYF.

This chain links TRBV27 with TRBJ2-5; 7 bases match TRBD2. This CDR3 is built from 14 residues. The V and J ends lost 4 bases and 3 bases, in that order; junction bases with no gene match: 5. Germline values: CDR1 MNHEY, CDR2 SMNVEV (reference sequence). Here the CDR3 DNA reads TGTGCCAGCAGTTGGCGGGCGGGGGAAGAGACCCAGTACTTC. As protein: CASSWRAGEETQYF.

There are a few counts of this clonotype. The CDR3, as DNA: TGTGCCAGCACGACCCGGCTAGCGGGAGTGGGCAATGAGCAGTTCTTC. Its translation is CASTTRLAGVGNEQFF. This rearrangement joins TRBV27 to TRBJ2-1; 10 bases agree with TRBD2. V was pared by 7 bases and J by 6 bases, with 12 bases of the junction left unmatched. This CDR3 comprises 16 residues. Germline-derived CDR1 and CDR2 are MNHEY and SMNVEV (reference sequence).

The genes are TRBV6-1 and TRBJ1-1, with D hard to call. The CDR3 totals 18 residues. V was cut by 6 bases and J by 0 bases, with 23 bases left in between. Germline V gene data show CDR1 as MNHNS and CDR2 as SASEGT. The chain's CDR3 is CASRSLVVGKILNTEAFF. Written as DNA, the CDR3 is TGTGCCAGCAGATCCCTCGTGGTGGGGAAGATCTTGAACACTGAAGCTTTCTTT.

The chain joins TRBV3-1 to TRBJ2-1, with TRBD1 identical over 8 bases. This CDR3 has 15 amino acids. After removal of 10 bases from V and 4 bases from J, the junction contained 12 bases not matched to a gene. Germline-derived CDR1 and CDR2 are LGHDT and YNNKEL (reference sequence). CDR3: CANKAGTGSYNEQFF. DNA for the CDR3: TGTGCCAACAAGGCCGGGACAGGCTCTTACAATGAGCAGTTCTTC.